The 22 T cell receptor beta chains below were found in one sample sequenced in a study of vaccination effects on CD4 cells after COVID-19. The data were produced by immunoSEQ multiplex PCR, yet TCRdb's version contains in-frame clones alone and is incomplete. The table has 13,000 to 15,000 clones, 75% to 80% seen once. Their target antigens are unknown. Viral peptide pools were used in the ViraFEST assay to expand antigen-specific CD4+ T cells, and sequencing came afterward. Subsequent to 10 days of culture, CD4+ T cells were isolated. According to PCR results, the person was infected with SARS-CoV-2 between March and December 2020. Two doses of either BNT162b2 or mRNA-1273 were given to each participant. The sample was CD4+ T cells from PBMCs cultured with HCoV-NL63 spike peptides, taken after COVID-19 vaccination. Every receptor here comes from a human donor who had a prior SARS-CoV-2 infection.

This CDR3 reads CASSQDGPASYEQYF. CDR3 nucleotides: TGTGCCAGCAGCCAAGATGGGCCTGCTTCCTACGAGCAGTACTTC. J is TRBJ2-7 and V is TRBV14, with D uncertain. The CDR3 sequence is 15 residues long. With 0 bases removed from V and 1 base from J, the gap between germline ends came to 10 bases. Per germline, CDR1 SGHDN and CDR2 FVKESK.

The V and J genes are TRBV5-1 and TRBJ1-5; D ambiguous. Deletions cut 2 bases from V and 4 bases from J, with 7 bases between. Germline loops: CDR1 SGHRS, CDR2 YFSETQ. This CDR3 spans 13 amino acids. CDR3 region: CASSFGVNQPQHF. As DNA, the CDR3 is TGCGCCAGCAGCTTCGGGGTAAATCAGCCCCAGCATTTT.

The rearrangement links TRBV18 to TRBJ1-4; TRBD1 agrees at 8 bases. There are 16 residues in the CDR3. The ends lost 1 base at V and 2 bases at J; junction bases unmatched: 3. CDR1 and CDR2 (germline): KGHSH, LQKENI. Here the CDR3 DNA reads TGTGCCAGCTCACCACGACAGGGGATGACTAATGAAAAACTGTTTTTT. Amino acid sequence: CASSPRQGMTNEKLFF.

This clone was counted a few times. The chain has TRBV3-1 (or the pseudogene TRBV3-2) and TRBJ1-1, with D hard to call. The CDR3 extends over 14 amino acids. V lost 2 bases to trimming and J lost 5 bases, with 12 bases between them. CDR1 is LGHDT and CDR2 is YNNKEL in the germline V gene (reference sequence). The CDR3 here is CASSQFLQGTEAFF. The CDR3 coding sequence is TGTGCCAGCAGCCAATTCCTGCAAGGAACTGAAGCTTTCTTT.

CDR3 bases: TGCGCCAGCAGCCCGGCGCCCAGCTCCTACGAGCAGTACTTC. It is translated as CASSPAPSSYEQYF. The rearrangement uses TRBV5-1 and TRBJ2-7; D remains ambiguous. Looked up from germline, CDR1 is SGHRS and CDR2 is YFSETQ. Trimming shortened V by 4 bases and J by 0 bases, and 11 bases separated the two germline ends. CDR3 length: 14 residues.

The chain links TRBV7-2 to TRBJ2-3, with TRBD2 matching over 16 bases. Germline lookup yields CDR1 SGHTA and CDR2 FQGNSA. J was trimmed by 4 bases and V by 5 bases; bases with no gene match: 3. This CDR3 comprises 16 residues. The CDR3 coding sequence is TGTGCCAGCAGCACAGGGACTAGCGGGGGGGCAGATACGCAGTATTTT. As protein: CASSTGTSGGADTQYF.

The chain has TRBV3-1 (or the pseudogene TRBV3-2) and TRBJ2-7; TRBD2 matches 11 bases. Germline-derived CDR1 and CDR2 are LGHDT and YNNKEL (reference sequence). V was clipped by 4 bases and J by 5 bases; unmatched bases: 7. CDR3 length: 15 residues. The CDR3 coding sequence is TGTGCCAGCAGCCCCTATAGCGGGAGGGGAGACGAGCAGTACTTC. Protein product: CASSPYSGRGDEQYF.

The gene calls are TRBV29-1 and TRBJ2-5, with 9 bases aligning to TRBD1. Germline V CDR1 and CDR2: SQVTM, ANQGSEA. This CDR3 has 13 residues. The junction had 7 bases not matched to a gene; V was cut back by 7 bases and J by 4 bases. DNA of the CDR3: TGCAGCGCCAAAGACAGGGGGAGAGAGACCCAGTACTTC. It translates to CSAKDRGRETQYF.

The chain has TRBV27 and TRBJ1-1; a possible D gene is TRBD1 (5 bases). The CDR3 is 14 amino acids. V was shortened by 5 bases and J by 4 bases, with 14 bases between the two germline ends. The germline V gene has CDR1 MNHEY and CDR2 SMNVEV (reference sequence). CDR3 DNA sequence: TGTGCCAGCAGTCGACGGGCGAGGGGCACTGAAGCTTTCTTT. This translates into CASSRRARGTEAFF.

V and J are TRBV7-3 and TRBJ2-6, with 7 bases lining up with TRBD1. The CDR3 is 14 residues long. The V gene end was trimmed by 4 bases and the J gene end by 8 bases; junction bases not matched to a gene: 5. Germline CDR1 is SGHTA and CDR2 is FQGTGA. CDR3: CASSSTGFPNVLTF. As DNA, the CDR3 is TGTGCCAGCAGCTCGACAGGGTTCCCCAACGTCCTGACTTTC.

The chain couples TRBV5-1 to TRBJ2-3; possibly TRBD1 or TRBD2 for D (5 bases each). V lost 3 bases, J lost 2 bases, and 7 bases lay in between. The CDR3 sequence is 13 residues long. Germline V gives CDR1 SGHRS, CDR2 YFSETQ. In DNA, the CDR3 is TGCGCCAGCAGCTCGGGGCTCACAGATACGCAGTATTTT. Its translation is CASSSGLTDTQYF.

Concerning this clone: Likely a read error: the CDR3 ends without its conserved phenylalanine or tryptophan. It is unclear where the CDR3 begins or ends on the DNA, so no DNA is shown, and the CDR3 is as TCRdb lists it. The chain employs TRBV5-3 and TRBJ2-7; TRBD2 is taken as the D call from the table, unchecked against the DNA. TRBV5-3 is an open reading frame whose function is uncertain. A total of 11 residues make up the CDR3, ends included. This chain's CDR3 is CARSPRRREAY.

The chain has TRBV2 and TRBJ2-3; 10 nucleotides align to TRBD2. The V and J ends lost 6 bases and 6 bases, in that order; junction bases with no gene match: 9. This CDR3 has 15 residues. The V gene's germline CDR1 is SNHLY and CDR2 FYNNEI. The CDR3 nucleotides are TGTGCCAGCAGCGCCGCTAGCGGGGGTTTGGATACGCAGTATTTT. Its protein is CASSAASGGLDTQYF. The variable domain in full, completed from reference TRBV2 and TRBJ2-3, reads EPEVTQTPSHQVTQMGQEVILRCVPISNHLYFYWYRQILGQKVEFLVSFYNNEISEKSEIFDDQFSVERPDGSNFTLKIRSTKLEDSAMYFCASSAASGGLDTQYFGPGTRLTVL.

The CDR3 reads CASGTNEQFF. CDR3 nucleotide sequence: TGTGCTAGTGGAACCAATGAGCAGTTCTTC. This chain connects TRBV12-5 to TRBJ2-1, with unresolved D. The CDR3 runs 10 residues. The V gene lost 6 bases and the J gene lost 6 bases, with 3 bases spanning the gap. Germline V gives CDR1 LGHNT, CDR2 FRNRAP.

This clone was counted a few times. CDR3 sequence reads: CASSPLWTVGEQYF. The CDR3 region has the DNA TGTGCCAGCAGCCCCCTCTGGACCGTAGGGGAGCAGTACTTC. The chain links TRBV3-1 (or the pseudogene TRBV3-2) to TRBJ2-7; D is uncertain. Germline assignment: CDR1 LGHDT and CDR2 YNNKEL (reference sequence). V was clipped by 4 bases and J by 7 bases, with 17 bases between them. The CDR3 runs to 14 residues.

The chain uses TRBV3-1 (or the pseudogene TRBV3-2) and TRBJ1-6, with D perhaps matching TRBD1 (5 bases). Per germline, CDR1 LGHDT and CDR2 YNNKEL (reference sequence). Trimming shortened V by 1 base and J by 8 bases, and 12 bases separated the two germline ends. The CDR3 contains 15 residues. The CDR3 nucleotides read TGTGCCAGCAGCCAAGTTTCAGGGTACGATTCACCCCTCCACTTT. It encodes CASSQVSGYDSPLHF.

This chain joins TRBV7-2 and TRBJ2-7; the D gene is possibly TRBD2 (6 bases). There are 14 residues in the CDR3. V lost 4 bases, J lost 4 bases, and 14 bases lay in between. Germline V gene lookup returns CDR1 SGHTA and CDR2 FQGNSA. For the CDR3, the DNA is TGTGCCAGCAGCTACTCGTCAGGACTATACGAGCAGTACTTC. Protein: CASSYSSGLYEQYF.

This rearrangement joins TRBV19 to TRBJ1-2; 8 bases line up with TRBD1. CDR1 is LNHDA and CDR2 is SQIVND in the germline V gene (reference sequence). CDR3 length: 13 residues. V was clipped by 6 bases and J by 4 bases; unmatched bases: 4. This CDR3 reads CASRPGQVYGYTF. DNA of the CDR3: TGTGCCAGTAGGCCGGGACAGGTCTATGGCTACACCTTC.

The genes are TRBV9 and TRBJ2-3; 11 bases are a match to TRBD2. The CDR3 runs to 19 residues. Germline values: CDR1 SGDLS, CDR2 YYNGEE. V lost 3 bases, J lost 2 bases, and 14 bases stayed unmatched. Written as DNA, the CDR3 is TGTGCCAGCAGCGCCACCCCATGGGCTAGCGGGGGGATCACAGATACGCAGTATTTT. Its protein is CASSATPWASGGITDTQYF.

The V gene is TRBV19, the J gene TRBJ1-1; TRBD1 agrees at 7 bases. Germline V gene sequence: CDR1 LNHDA, CDR2 SQIVND (reference sequence). The CDR3 spans 13 residues. Losses at the gene ends were 9 bases for V and 7 bases for J; bases not matched to a gene: 11. CDR3 nucleotide sequence: TGTGCCAGCCGGAACAGGGGAGCGGGTGAAGCTTTCTTT. Translating gives CASRNRGAGEAFF. The variable domain in full, with the rest retrieved from reference TRBV19 and TRBJ1-1, is DGGITQSPKYLFRKEGQNVTLSCEQNLNHDAMYWYRQDPGQGLRLIYYSQIVNDFQKGDIAEGYSVSREKKESFPLTVTSAQKNPTAFYLCASRNRGAGEAFFGQGTRLTVV.

The chain's CDR3 is CASSARTGVQETQYF. The CDR3 nucleotides read TGTGCCAGCAGCGCTCGCACAGGGGTTCAAGAGACCCAGTACTTC. The V call is TRBV3-1 (or the pseudogene TRBV3-2), the J call TRBJ2-5; 7 bases line up with TRBD1. Germline V gene sequence: CDR1 LGHDT, CDR2 YNNKEL (reference sequence). The CDR3 contains 15 residues. The trim removed 5 bases at V and 2 bases at J, leaving 8 bases unmatched.

The chain has TRBV7-2 and TRBJ2-7, with D uncertain. V was clipped by 4 bases and J by 0 bases, with 13 bases between them. Germline V gene data show CDR1 as SGHTA and CDR2 as FQGNSA. The CDR3 length is 15 residues. CDR3 sequence reads: CASSYEVTVSYEQYF. Written as DNA, the CDR3 is TGTGCCAGCAGCTACGAAGTTACCGTCTCCTACGAGCAGTACTTC.